The sequence of this TCR beta chain was determined in a study of blood T cell repertoires in COVID-19. Study-level background: Samples taken during acute and convalescent COVID-19 were collected in the United States, Italy and Spain. PBMCs, B-cell-depleted T cells, or T cells were the source of the cDNA or gDNA that made up the material.

Germline CDR1 reads SEHNR; CDR2 reads FQNEAQ (reference sequence). The CDR3 runs to 14 residues. V was pared by 4 bases and J by 6 bases, with 9 bases of the junction left unmatched. How the authors handled the data: Estimated nucleated cell counts came from reference gene primer amplification. Using immunoSEQ multiplex PCR, the repertoire was profiled, and TCRdb retains in-frame clones only, with some absent. V and J calls plus clone size are reproduced from that table; the DNA served to infer D and trimming. The repertoire holds fewer than 110,000 clones, with around 87% as singletons. The chain carries TRBV7-9 and TRBJ2-7; TRBD1 agrees at 7 bases. The sequencing sample was made of peripheral blood. This TCR came from a woman under 40 with acute or convalescent COVID-19. The CDR3 loop reads CASSYPTGSGEQYF. Here the CDR3 DNA reads TGTGCCAGCAGCTACCCGACAGGGTCCGGCGAGCAGTACTTC.